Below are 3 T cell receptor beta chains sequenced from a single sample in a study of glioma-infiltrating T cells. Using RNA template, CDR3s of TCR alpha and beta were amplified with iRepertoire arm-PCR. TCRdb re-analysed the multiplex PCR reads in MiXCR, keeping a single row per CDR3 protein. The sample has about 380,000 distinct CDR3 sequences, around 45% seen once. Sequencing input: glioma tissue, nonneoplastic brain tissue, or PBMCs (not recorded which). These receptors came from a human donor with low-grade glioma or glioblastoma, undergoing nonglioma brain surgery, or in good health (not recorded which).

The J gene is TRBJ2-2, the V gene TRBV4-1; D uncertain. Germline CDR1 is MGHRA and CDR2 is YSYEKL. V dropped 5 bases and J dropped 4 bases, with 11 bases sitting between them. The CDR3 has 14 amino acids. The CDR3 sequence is CASSLGVGTGELFF. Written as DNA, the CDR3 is TGCGCCAGCAGCTTGGGCGTCGGCACCGGGGAGCTGTTTTTT.

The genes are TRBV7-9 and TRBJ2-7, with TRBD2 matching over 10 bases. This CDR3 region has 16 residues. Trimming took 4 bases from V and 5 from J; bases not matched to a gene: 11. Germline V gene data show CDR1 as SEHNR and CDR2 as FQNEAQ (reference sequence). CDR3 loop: CASSSRPAGGPHEQYF. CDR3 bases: TGTGCCAGCAGCTCAAGACCAGCGGGAGGGCCTCACGAGCAGTACTTC.

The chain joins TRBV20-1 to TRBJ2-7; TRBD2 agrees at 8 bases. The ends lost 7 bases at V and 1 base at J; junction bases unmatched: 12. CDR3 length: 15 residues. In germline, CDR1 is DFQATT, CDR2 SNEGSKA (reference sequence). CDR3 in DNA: TGCAGTGGTACAATTACTAGCGGAAATTCCTACGAGCAGTACTTC. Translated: CSGTITSGNSYEQYF.